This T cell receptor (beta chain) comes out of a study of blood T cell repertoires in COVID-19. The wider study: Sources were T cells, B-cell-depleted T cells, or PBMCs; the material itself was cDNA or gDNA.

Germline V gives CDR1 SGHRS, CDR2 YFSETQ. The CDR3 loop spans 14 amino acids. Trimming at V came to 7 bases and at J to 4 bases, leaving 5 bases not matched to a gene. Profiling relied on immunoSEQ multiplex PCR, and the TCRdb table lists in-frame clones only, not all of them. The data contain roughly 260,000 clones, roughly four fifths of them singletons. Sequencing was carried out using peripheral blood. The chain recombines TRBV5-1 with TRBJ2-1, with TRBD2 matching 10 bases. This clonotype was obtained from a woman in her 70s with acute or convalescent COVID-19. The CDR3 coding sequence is TGCGCCAGCCTAGCGGGGGACCAGTACAATGAGCAGTTCTTC. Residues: CASLAGDQYNEQFF.